These 13 T cell receptor beta chains were sequenced from one sample in a study of cytomegalovirus exposure and HLA in healthy donors. Amplification used 60 Vbeta primers and 13 Jbeta primers. Profiling relied on immunoSEQ multiplex PCR, and the TCRdb table lists in-frame clones only, not all of them. In the table there are approximately 170,000 clones, roughly 88% of which are singletons. Input material: PBMCs. The receptors were sampled from a boy aged 2 to 10 in good health and CMV-seronegative.

This clone was detected a few times. V and J are TRBV30 and TRBJ1-4, with D possibly being TRBD1 (6 bases). Trimming pared 0 bases from V and 0 bases from J, leaving 11 bases between. Germline V CDR1 and CDR2: GTSNPN, SVGIG (reference sequence). The CDR3 has 16 amino acids. CDR3 nucleotides: TGTGCCTGGAGTGTTGGACAGCATACAACTAATGAAAAACTGTTTTTT. Its translation: CAWSVGQHTTNEKLFF.

V is TRBV19 and J is TRBJ2-7, with D maybe TRBD1 (6 bases). The V end lost 5 bases, the J end lost 0 bases, and 11 bases lay between the germline ends. Germline V gene data show CDR1 as LNHDA and CDR2 as SQIVND (reference sequence). The CDR3 runs to 14 residues. The chain's CDR3 is CASSPGTPSYEQYF. CDR3 in DNA: TGTGCCAGTAGTCCCGGGACACCCTCCTACGAGCAGTACTTC.

The chain is built from TRBV5-4 and TRBJ2-5, with D maybe TRBD1 (6 bases). V lost 4 bases, J lost 1 base, and 17 bases lay in between. The germline V gene has CDR1 SGHNT and CDR2 YYREEE (reference sequence). CDR3 length: 16 amino acids. CDR3 amino acids: CASSVRARGFQETQYF. The CDR3 DNA sequence: TGTGCCAGCAGCGTGAGGGCAAGGGGGTTCCAAGAGACCCAGTACTTC.

The V call is TRBV30, the J call TRBJ2-3; maybe TRBD2 (5 bases). V dropped 4 bases and J dropped 6 bases, with 14 bases sitting between them. Germline-derived CDR1 and CDR2 are GTSNPN and SVGIG (reference sequence). This CDR3 comprises 13 residues. This chain's CDR3 is CAWKKADFDTQYF. The CDR3 DNA sequence: TGTGCCTGGAAGAAGGCGGACTTCGATACGCAGTATTTT.

This clone was recorded only once. The chain is built from TRBV18 and TRBJ2-7, with D possibly matching TRBD1 (5 bases). The CDR3 spans 14 residues. Germline V gene sequence: CDR1 KGHSH, CDR2 LQKENI. Trimming removed 3 bases at V and 6 bases at J, with 15 bases between. The CDR3 DNA reads as TGTGCCAGCTCACCTAAGAGCCAGGGCGGCGAGCAGTACGTC. Its protein product is CASSPKSQGGEQYV.

The chain links TRBV6-5 to TRBJ2-5; D not resolved. Germline CDR1 is MNHEY and CDR2 is SVGAGI. The CDR3 is 13 amino acids. V shed 2 bases and J shed 1 base, with 5 bases lying between them. Written as DNA, the CDR3 is TGTGCCAGCAGTTACACGGGCCAAGAGACCCAGTACTTC. The encoded protein is CASSYTGQETQYF.

This sequence joins TRBV5-4 and TRBJ1-1; tentatively, D is TRBD1 (5 bases). The germline V and J ends were trimmed by 4 bases and 2 bases, with 9 bases remaining between them. Germline CDR1 reads SGHNT; CDR2 reads YYREEE (reference sequence). This CDR3 has 13 amino acids. The CDR3: CASSPGGNTEAFF. The CDR3, as DNA: TGTGCCAGCAGCCCCGGGGGAAACACTGAAGCTTTCTTT. The full variable domain, with the rest looked up from reference TRBV5-4 and TRBJ1-1, is ETGVTQSPTHLIKTRGQQVTLRCSSQSGHNTVSWYQQALGQGPQFIFQYYREEENGRGNFPPRFSGLQFPNYSSELNVNALELDDSALYLCASSPGGNTEAFFGQGTRLTVV.

The chain has TRBV2 and TRBJ2-7, with 14 positions matching TRBD2. This CDR3 has 17 residues. Germline-derived CDR1 and CDR2 are SNHLY and FYNNEI. Losses at the gene ends were 3 bases for V and 2 bases for J; bases not matched to a gene: 6. As DNA, the CDR3 is TGTGCCAGCAGTGAGGGGACTAGCGGGAGATTGACCTACGAGCAGTACTTC. This gives the protein CASSEGTSGRLTYEQYF.

This clone was recorded once. The V and J genes are TRBV4-2 and TRBJ1-1, with 7 bases fitting TRBD1. The V gene end was trimmed by 0 bases and the J gene end by 1 base; junction bases not matched to a gene: 5. CDR1 and CDR2 from the germline V gene are LGHNA and YNFKEQ. CDR3 size: 16 residues. The CDR3 DNA reads TGTGCCAGCAGCCAAGATTTATCAGGGGGGAACACTGAAGCTTTCTTT. This translates into CASSQDLSGGNTEAFF.

The J gene is TRBJ2-4, the V gene TRBV21-1; TRBD1, the table's D call, lacks a check against the DNA. TRBV21-1 is tagged as a pseudogene. The CDR3 totals 13 residues. The CDR3, as DNA: TGTGCCAGCAGCAATGCAGGCCCTCCCATTCAGTACTTC. This sequence encodes CASSNAGPPIQYF.

The V call is TRBV6-1, the J call TRBJ2-7, with TRBD1 matching over 8 bases. The CDR3 runs to 14 residues. Germline V gene data show CDR1 as MNHNS and CDR2 as SASEGT. J lost 5 bases, V lost 11 bases, and 14 bases had no gene match. Here the CDR3 DNA reads TGTGCCGCCCCTCAGGGCCCAGGGGGCCACGAGCAGTACTTC. It specifies CAAPQGPGGHEQYF.

This clone was found once. CDR3 sequence reads: CASSEGSGQTYEQYF. CDR3 in DNA: TGTGCCAGCAGTGAAGGTTCGGGACAGACCTACGAGCAGTACTTC. The rearrangement uses TRBV6-1 and TRBJ2-5, with 7 bases lining up with TRBD1. The DNA matches TRBJ2-7 better at its end, which makes the J call doubtful. CDR1 is MNHNS, CDR2 SASEGT, per germline. CDR3 length equals 15 residues.

This rearrangement joins TRBV5-5 to TRBJ1-3; no definite D call. V lost 2 bases, J lost 6 bases, and 9 bases lay in between. From germline, CDR1 is SGHKS and CDR2 YYEKEE (reference sequence). This CDR3 has 13 residues. The CDR3 spells CASSFEGLNTIYF. For the CDR3, the DNA is TGTGCCAGCAGCTTCGAGGGCTTAAACACCATATATTTT.